This entry features one T cell receptor (beta chain) sequence. Its target is unknown. This table comes from immunoSEQ multiplex PCR, and its TCRdb copy is limited to in-frame clones, with some not included. The sample yields roughly 81,000 clones, approximately 86% seen once. V dropped 3 bases and J dropped 7 bases, with 10 bases sitting between them. Germline V lookup: CDR1 SGHTA, CDR2 FQGNSA. The CDR3 spans 13 residues. The entry originates in a study of T cell responses to AZD1222 COVID-19 vaccine. General study results and limits: It should be noted that donors were predominantly white British and more often female, and clonal diversity was possibly underestimated. Samples come after the peak T cell response, not at day 14.

The chain employs TRBV7-2 and TRBJ1-5; D ambiguous. The clonotype originates from an adult in good health. The source was peripheral blood, collected on day 0 of AZD1222 vaccination. CDR3 bases: TGTGCCAGCAGCTTGGTGCAGGTCCAGCCCCAGCATTTT. Protein sequence: CASSLVQVQPQHF.